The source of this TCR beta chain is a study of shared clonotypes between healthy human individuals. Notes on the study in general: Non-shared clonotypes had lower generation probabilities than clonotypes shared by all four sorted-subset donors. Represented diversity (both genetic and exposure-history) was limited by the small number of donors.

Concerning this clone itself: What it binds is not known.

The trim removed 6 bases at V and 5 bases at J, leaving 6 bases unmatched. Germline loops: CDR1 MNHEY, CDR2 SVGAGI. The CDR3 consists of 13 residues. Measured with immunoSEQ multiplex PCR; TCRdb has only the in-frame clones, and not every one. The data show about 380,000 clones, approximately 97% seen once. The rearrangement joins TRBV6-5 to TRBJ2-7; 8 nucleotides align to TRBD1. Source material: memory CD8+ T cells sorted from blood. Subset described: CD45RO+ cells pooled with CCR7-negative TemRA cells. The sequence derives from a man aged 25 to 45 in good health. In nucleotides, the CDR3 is TGTGCCAGCAGACCGGACAGGGTACACGAGCAGTACTTC. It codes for CASRPDRVHEQYF.